These 8 T cell receptor beta chains came from one sample sequenced in a study of Ad26.COV2.S vaccination and SARS-CoV-2 variants. Sample treatment: 15 to 20 received Ad26.COV2.S at low or high dose, single or two shots; several received placebo; per-sample allocation not given. Vaccine and placebo recipients were sampled on day 63 after the first injection. The protocol was immunoSEQ multiplex PCR, while the TCRdb copy is restricted to in-frame clones and leaves out a portion. The sample yields 400,000 to 450,000 clones, less than 95% seen once. Sequencing used peripheral blood, obtained in a trial of Ad26.COV2.S vaccine versus placebo. These receptors came from a person between 18 and 65 years old who received the Ad26.COV2.S COVID-19 vaccine or a placebo.

Of note for this clone: The sample contains more than one DNA sequence encoding this CDR3. The CDR3 here is CASSQDLWHSGNTIYF. The CDR3 bases are TGCGCCAGCAGCCAAGATTTATGGCACTCTGGAAACACCATATATTTT. J is TRBJ1-3 and V is TRBV4-3, with D uncertain. The germline CDR1 and CDR2 sequences are LGHNA and YSLEER. The V end lost 0 bases, the J end lost 0 bases, and 9 bases lay between the germline ends. The CDR3 loop spans 16 amino acids.

The chain is built from TRBV30 and TRBJ1-2, with 8 bases fitting TRBD1. This CDR3 has 13 amino acids. V was clipped by 5 bases and J by 6 bases; unmatched bases: 8. Germline values: CDR1 GTSNPN, CDR2 SVGIG (reference sequence). This CDR3 is CAWQIQGVDGYTF. The CDR3 DNA follows: TGTGCCTGGCAGATACAGGGGGTCGATGGCTACACCTTC.

The chain links TRBV28 to TRBJ2-7; weak D call: TRBD2 (5 bases). CDR1 is MDHEN and CDR2 is SYDVKM in the germline V gene. The CDR3 covers 12 residues. The V end was cut by 3 bases, the J end by 9 bases, with 12 bases between. The CDR3 sequence: CASSLEAWVQYF. In DNA form, the CDR3 reads TGTGCCAGCAGTTTGGAGGCTTGGGTGCAGTACTTC.

V usage is TRBV7-8 and J usage is TRBJ1-5; D uncertain. This CDR3 contains 15 residues. The germline V and J ends were trimmed by 1 base and 4 bases, with 11 bases remaining between them. Looked up from germline, CDR1 is SGHVS and CDR2 is FQNEAQ. The CDR3, as DNA: TGTGCCAGCAGCTTAGATCCGGGCCTGAATCAGCCCCAGCATTTT. The encoded protein is CASSLDPGLNQPQHF.

As for this clone: The junction departs from the called germline gene at one end, perhaps through a read error. This chain connects TRBV4-3 to TRBJ2-7, with TRBD2 matching over 11 bases. The CDR3 contains 18 residues. CDR1 LGHNA and CDR2 YSLEER come from the germline V gene. The CDR3 DNA is TGCACCAGCAGCCAAGACCCCCTACTAGCGGGAGTTTTCTACGAGCAGTACTTC. It encodes CTSSQDPLLAGVFYEQYF.

The rearrangement uses TRBV7-3 and TRBJ2-3; 8 nucleotides agree with TRBD2. The trim removed 5 bases at V and 1 base at J, leaving 11 bases unmatched. The CDR3 sequence is 17 residues long. The germline CDR1 and CDR2 sequences are SGHTA and FQGTGA. The DNA of the CDR3 is TGTGCCAGCAGCAGATCCCGAGCGGGAGTCGGCACAGATACGCAGTATTTT. Translation: CASSRSRAGVGTDTQYF.

The chain's CDR3 is CASGSEGQGVANYGYTF. The CDR3 DNA sequence: TGTGCTAGTGGTTCTGAGGGACAGGGGGTTGCTAACTATGGCTACACCTTC. This chain connects TRBV12-5 to TRBJ1-2; 11 bases line up with TRBD1. Germline V gene data show CDR1 as LGHNT and CDR2 as FRNRAP. Trimming removed 4 bases from V and 0 bases from J; junction bases left unmatched: 7. CDR3 length: 17 amino acids. The entire variable domain, with the rest obtained from reference TRBV12-5 and TRBJ1-2, is as follows: DARVTQTPRHKVTEMGQEVTMRCQPILGHNTVFWYRQTMMQGLELLAYFRNRAPLDDSGMPKDRFSAEMPDATLATLKIQPSEPRDSAVYFCASGSEGQGVANYGYTFGSGTRLTVV.

The chain uses TRBV5-1 and TRBJ1-1, with a weak D call TRBD1 (5 bases). V gave up 3 bases and J gave up 7 bases, with 13 bases separating them. Germline CDR1 reads SGHRS; CDR2 reads YFSETQ. The CDR3 totals 13 residues. The CDR3, as DNA: TGCGCCAGCAGCTCCTCCGGGGCTTATGAAGCTTTCTTT. Residues: CASSSSGAYEAFF.